The subject of this entry is one TCR beta chain. Antigen specificity is unknown. At one end, the junction sequence differs from germline, possibly due to a read error. These data originate in a study of early T cells in non-severe SARS-CoV-2 infection. Across the study: Unpaired chains resulted from sequencing bulk RNA of unsorted whole blood.

Germline V gives CDR1 MNHEY, CDR2 SVGEGT. This CDR3 comprises 17 residues. Study observations and caveats: Comparison of clonotypes with VDJdb favored anti-spike CD8 responses while missing private and CD4 specificities.

Each single cDNA molecule received a unique molecular identifier. TCRdb reprocessed the 5' RACE reads via MiXCR and lists one record per CDR3 protein. The table lists more than 80,000 distinct CDR3 sequences, roughly an eighth of them singletons, with over 1.2% in the top ten. This chain joins TRBV6-2 or TRBV6-3 and TRBJ2-2, with TRBD2 matching 13 bases. Sequencing used whole blood. The TCR was taken from an adult who was a healthcare worker with PCR-confirmed SARS-CoV-2 infection or an uninfected control (not recorded which). CDR3 protein: CASRRTSGGPKTGELFF. As DNA, the CDR3 is TGTGCCAGCAGACGGACTAGCGGGGGCCCGAAGACCGGGGAGCTGTTTTTT.